This record covers a single T cell receptor beta chain. Antigen specificity is unknown. Germline lookup yields CDR1 PRHDT and CDR2 FYEKMQ (reference sequence). The CDR3 has 13 amino acids. This sample is drawn from a study of blood T cells in healthy people across ages. For the second PCR, which ran for about 6 to 11 cycles, a sample-barcoded 5' primer and a J-beta primer mix were used. TCRdb passed the 5' RACE reads through MiXCR, listing each CDR3 protein once. The data hold roughly 2 million distinct CDR3 sequences, with around half observed a single time. Caucasian individuals from Russia who were healthy and aged about 6 to 90 acted as donors. Peripheral blood from each donor was collected in a volume of about 10 milliliters. Every sample had a minimum of 6.5 million PBMCs isolated. General study points: Unsorted PBMC input precluded a conclusive naive versus antigen-experienced comparison.

The sequence derives from a woman in her thirties or forties in good health. Specimen: blood. This sequence joins TRBV13 and TRBJ2-4, with a weak D call TRBD1 (5 bases). The DNA end is more similar to TRBJ2-7, so the J call may be wrong. The CDR3 nucleotides are TGTGCCAGCAGCCCGAGTTCAGGGTTCGAGCAGTACTTC. Translation gives CASSPSSGFEQYF.